This T cell receptor beta chain was profiled in a study of vaccination and CD4 T cells after COVID-19. Notes on the study in general: It was found that, in convalescent patients, 304 of 307 vaccine-specific clones were spike mono-reactive.

Germline V gene data show CDR1 as DFQATT and CDR2 as SNEGSKA (reference sequence). The V gene end was trimmed by 6 bases and the J gene end by 5 bases; junction bases not matched to a gene: 7. The CDR3 totals 13 residues. This clonotype came up a few times. What it binds is not known. Using its own MiXCR run on the PCR reads, TCRdb lists one record per CDR3 protein. Of roughly 18,000 distinct CDR3 sequences listed, around 62% are singletons. The sequence was obtained from a human donor who had recovered from COVID-19. This material consisted of CD4+ T cells from blood, taken before SARS-CoV-2 vaccination. This sequence joins TRBV20-1 and TRBJ2-3; 8 positions agree with TRBD2. This CDR3 reads CSAVRAGEDTQYF. The CDR3 DNA follows: TGCAGTGCGGTTCGAGCGGGAGAAGATACGCAGTATTTT.